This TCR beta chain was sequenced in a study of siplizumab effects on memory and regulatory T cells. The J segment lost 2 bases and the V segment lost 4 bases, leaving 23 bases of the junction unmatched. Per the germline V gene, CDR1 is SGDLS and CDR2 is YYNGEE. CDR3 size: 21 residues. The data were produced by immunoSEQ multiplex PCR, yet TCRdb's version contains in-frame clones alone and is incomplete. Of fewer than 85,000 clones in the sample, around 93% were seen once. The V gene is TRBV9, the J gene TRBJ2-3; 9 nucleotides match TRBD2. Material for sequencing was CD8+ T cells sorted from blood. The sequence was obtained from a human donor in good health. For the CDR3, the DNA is TGTGCCAGCAGCAAAAGACAGGTCAGGGAAATCCCTAGCGGGACCACAGATACGCAGTATTTT. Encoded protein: CASSKRQVREIPSGTTDTQYF.